This T cell receptor beta chain was identified in a study of Ad26.COV2.S vaccination and SARS-CoV-2 variants. Across the whole study: Donor was assigned to the Ad26.COV2.S arm of trial COV1001.

This CDR3 is built from 14 residues. Germline CDR1 and CDR2: GTSNPN and SVGIG (reference sequence). Trimming at V came to 3 bases and at J to 3 bases, leaving 5 bases not matched to a gene. A note on this clone: As yet, its antigen is unknown.

Findings of the study overall: Vaccine and placebo recipients had similar non-spike TCR breadth. Vaccine recipients had higher spike-specific TCR breadth than placebo recipients.

Assay: immunoSEQ multiplex PCR; the TCRdb copy retains only in-frame clones and omits some. The top ten hold about 4% of the sample, which has about 420,000 clones, approximately 90% seen once. The treatment: over 15 received Ad26.COV2.S at low or high dose, single or two shots; five or six received placebo; per-sample allocation not given. Day 63 following the first vaccine or placebo injection was when the samples were taken. Sequenced material: peripheral blood, taken in a trial of Ad26.COV2.S vaccine versus placebo. The chain is built from TRBV30 and TRBJ2-7, with 10 bases aligning to TRBD1. The source is a person aged 18-65 years who received the Ad26.COV2.S COVID-19 vaccine or a placebo. CDR3 nucleotides: TGTGCCTGGAGCCGCGACAGGGGGCTCTACGAGCAGTACTTC. Its translation is CAWSRDRGLYEQYF.